The 24 T cell receptor beta chains below were found in one sample sequenced in a study of blood T cell repertoires in COVID-19. Using immunoSEQ multiplex PCR, the repertoire was profiled, and TCRdb retains in-frame clones only, with some absent. This table has 170,000 or so clones, around 90% appearing once. The source material was peripheral blood. The receptors derive from a man aged 35 to 55 with active or convalescent COVID-19.

The V call is TRBV7-8, the J call TRBJ2-6; TRBD1 agrees at 8 bases. This CDR3 comprises 17 residues. The J segment lost 3 bases and the V segment lost 2 bases, leaving 6 bases of the junction unmatched. Germline V gene sequence: CDR1 SGHVS, CDR2 FQNEAQ. The CDR3 loop is CASSLIQGASGANVLTF. In nucleotides, the CDR3 is TGTGCCAGCAGCTTAATTCAGGGGGCGAGTGGGGCCAACGTCCTGACTTTC.

This clone was recorded a few times. V and J are TRBV2 and TRBJ1-2, with D unclear. The germline CDR1 and CDR2 sequences are SNHLY and FYNNEI. The CDR3 runs to 14 residues. The V gene lost 6 bases and the J gene lost 2 bases, with 13 bases spanning the gap. DNA for the CDR3: TGTGCCAGCAGGAGGTTATGGCAGAACTATGGCTACACCTTC. This translates into CASRRLWQNYGYTF. Combining the CDR3 with reference TRBV2 and TRBJ1-2 gives the whole variable domain EPEVTQTPSHQVTQMGQEVILRCVPISNHLYFYWYRQILGQKVEFLVSFYNNEISEKSEIFDDQFSVERPDGSNFTLKIRSTKLEDSAMYFCASRRLWQNYGYTFGSGTRLTVV.

The gene calls are TRBV28 and TRBJ2-7, with 9 bases matching TRBD1. Trimming cost V 5 bases and J 6 bases; bases outside gene matches: 11. The CDR3 contains 15 residues. Germline V gene sequence: CDR1 MDHEN, CDR2 SYDVKM. The DNA for the CDR3 is TGTGCCAGCAGTATCCCGGGACAGGGCTCTGTCGAGCAGTACTTC. Translated: CASSIPGQGSVEQYF.

This clone showed up just once. The V gene is TRBV5-4, the J gene TRBJ1-2; 7 bases line up with TRBD1. Germline assignment: CDR1 SGHNT and CDR2 YYREEE (reference sequence). The CDR3 loop spans 14 amino acids. The V segment lost 2 bases and the J segment 6 bases; nucleotides outside the gene matches: 7. CDR3 in amino acids: CASSLRDRGDGYTF. CDR3 bases: TGTGCCAGCAGCTTACGGGACAGAGGAGATGGCTACACCTTC.

CDR3 sequence: CASKMGPEAFF. In DNA, the CDR3 is TGTGCCAGCAAAATGGGCCCTGAAGCTTTCTTT. The chain combines TRBV4-2 with TRBJ1-1, with unresolved D. In germline, CDR1 is LGHNA, CDR2 YNFKEQ. V shed 7 bases and J shed 6 bases, with 9 bases lying between them. The CDR3 has 11 amino acids.

The V and J genes are TRBV4-3 and TRBJ1-4; 8 positions match TRBD1. Germline V gene sequence: CDR1 LGHNA, CDR2 YSLEER. The CDR3 is made up of 16 amino acids. Trimming removed 2 bases from V and 3 bases from J; junction bases left unmatched: 5. The chain's CDR3 is CASSQQGARSNEKLFF. CDR3 DNA sequence: TGCGCCAGCAGCCAACAGGGGGCGCGCTCTAATGAAAAACTGTTTTTT.

The rearrangement uses TRBV9 and TRBJ2-7, with 12 bases that match TRBD1. The CDR3 extends over 16 amino acids. CDR1 is SGDLS and CDR2 is YYNGEE in the germline V gene. Unmatched junction bases numbered 10, after V lost 4 bases and J lost 5 bases. CDR3 amino acids: CASSPTGTGGGDEQYF. In DNA, the CDR3 is TGTGCCAGCAGCCCGACCGGGACAGGGGGCGGGGACGAGCAGTACTTC.

V gene TRBV6-4 combines with J gene TRBJ1-6, with 7 bases lining up with TRBD1. The V gene end was trimmed by 6 bases and the J gene end by 9 bases; junction bases not matched to a gene: 5. Germline-derived CDR1 and CDR2 are MRHNA and SNTAGT. The CDR3 sequence is 13 residues long. The DNA of the CDR3 is TGTGCCAGCAGGGGGGACAGTAGTTCACCCCTCCACTTT. This translates into CASRGDSSSPLHF.

The J gene is TRBJ2-7, the V gene TRBV28, with TRBD1 identical over 10 bases. The junction had 9 bases not matched to a gene; V was cut back by 5 bases and J by 5 bases. CDR1 MDHEN and CDR2 SYDVKM come from the germline V gene. This CDR3 is 15 amino acids long. In DNA form, the CDR3 reads TGTGCCAGCAGTGCCTCGGGACAGGGGATGGACGAGCAGTACTTC. Protein product: CASSASGQGMDEQYF. Full variable domain (rest looked up from reference TRBV28 and TRBJ2-7): DVKVTQSSRYLVKRTGEKVFLECVQDMDHENMFWYRQDPGLGLRLIYFSYDVKMKEKGDIPEGYSVSREKKERFSLILESASTNQTSMYLCASSASGQGMDEQYFGPGTRLTVT.

The V gene is TRBV6-5, the J gene TRBJ1-4, with 8 nucleotides matching TRBD1. This CDR3 comprises 14 residues. The trim removed 6 bases at V and 7 bases at J, leaving 7 bases unmatched. CDR1 is MNHEY and CDR2 is SVGAGI in the germline V gene. The CDR3 nucleotides read TGTGCCAGCAGAACCGACAGGGGAGGTGAAAAACTGTTTTTT. This sequence encodes CASRTDRGGEKLFF.

This sequence joins TRBV3-1 (or the pseudogene TRBV3-2) and TRBJ2-3; 9 bases fit TRBD2. Germline-derived CDR1 and CDR2 are LGHDT and YNNKEL (reference sequence). This CDR3 has 17 residues. With 1 base clipped from V and 0 bases from J, the junction kept 5 bases outside the gene matches. In DNA, the CDR3 is TGTGCCAGCAGCCAAGTGCGGGGGGGATCTAGCACAGATACGCAGTATTTT. Protein: CASSQVRGGSSTDTQYF.

CDR3 in amino acids: CASSPGGSGNTIYF. The CDR3 nucleotides read TGTGCCAGCAGCCCAGGGGGCTCTGGAAACACCATATATTTT. The chain joins TRBV5-5 to TRBJ1-3, with 7 bases aligning to TRBD1. J gave up 0 bases and V 4 bases, and 1 base lay outside the gene matches. Germline loops: CDR1 SGHKS, CDR2 YYEKEE (reference sequence). The CDR3 totals 14 residues.

This chain connects TRBV28 to TRBJ2-5; no clear D gene. CDR1 and CDR2 from the germline V gene are MDHEN and SYDVKM. The V end was cut by 8 bases, the J end by 3 bases, with 13 bases between. This CDR3 spans 13 amino acids. This chain's CDR3 is CASAPLSEETQYF. DNA for the CDR3: TGTGCCAGCGCTCCACTCTCGGAAGAGACCCAGTACTTC.

This sequence joins TRBV4-1 and TRBJ2-5; 8 bases line up with TRBD1. The V and J ends lost 1 base and 7 bases, in that order; junction bases with no gene match: 11. The CDR3 runs 16 residues. Germline values: CDR1 MGHRA, CDR2 YSYEKL. The CDR3 region has the DNA TGCGCCAGCAGCCAAGTGAATGGACAGGGCATCGGGACCCAGTACTTC. It translates to CASSQVNGQGIGTQYF.

The chain joins TRBV7-3 to TRBJ2-5; 11 bases match TRBD2. The CDR3 has 16 residues. Germline CDR1 SGHTA, CDR2 FQGTGA. J gave up 0 bases and V 9 bases, and 9 bases lay outside the gene matches. The CDR3 nucleotides are TGTGCCAGACTAGCGGGGGCCAAACTGTACCAAGAGACCCAGTACTTC. Its protein product is CARLAGAKLYQETQYF. Full variable domain (missing parts from reference TRBV7-3 and TRBJ2-5): GAGVSQTPSNKVTEKGKYVELRCDPISGHTALYWYRQSLGQGPEFLIYFQGTGAADDSGLPNDRFFAVRPEGSVSTLKIQRTERGDSAVYLCARLAGAKLYQETQYFGPGTRLLVL.

The gene calls are TRBV2 and TRBJ2-5; TRBD2 matches at 11 bases. The CDR3 spans 15 residues. V lost 6 bases, J lost 4 bases, and 7 bases stayed unmatched. Per the germline V gene, CDR1 is SNHLY and CDR2 is FYNNEI. The DNA of the CDR3 is TGTGCCAGCAGACCCCTTAGCGGGGGGGCAGAGACCCAGTACTTC. Encoded protein: CASRPLSGGAETQYF.

This rearrangement joins TRBV7-2 to TRBJ2-7, with 10 bases matching TRBD2. Germline V CDR1 and CDR2: SGHTA, FQGNSA. The ends lost 6 bases at V and 2 bases at J; junction bases unmatched: 4. This CDR3 is 14 amino acids long. This chain's CDR3 is CASRSGGATYEQYF. In DNA, the CDR3 is TGTGCCAGCAGGAGCGGGGGGGCAACCTACGAGCAGTACTTC.

V usage is TRBV13 and J usage is TRBJ1-2, with TRBD1 matching 7 bases. Per the germline V gene, CDR1 is PRHDT and CDR2 is FYEKMQ (reference sequence). The CDR3 runs 14 residues. J lost 4 bases, V lost 5 bases, and 7 bases had no gene match. The CDR3: CASSQQGLGYGYTF. Written as DNA, the CDR3 is TGTGCCAGCAGCCAACAGGGGTTAGGCTATGGCTACACCTTC.

The rearrangement uses TRBV10-1 and TRBJ2-1, with 7 bases fitting TRBD2. The CDR3 is 13 residues long. The V gene's germline CDR1 is WNHNN and CDR2 SYGVQD (reference sequence). Losses at the gene ends were 2 bases for V and 10 bases for J; bases not matched to a gene: 5. CDR3 region: CASSERGVEEQFF. As DNA, the CDR3 is TGCGCCAGCAGTGAGCGGGGGGTTGAGGAGCAGTTCTTC.

Here the CDR3 DNA reads TGTGCTAGTGGTTTGGTTGTAACAGAGTGGGGGCCCACTGAAGCTTTCTTT. This sequence encodes CASGLVVTEWGPTEAFF. V is TRBV12-5 and J is TRBJ1-1; a possible D gene is TRBD1 (6 bases). With 0 bases removed from V and 4 bases from J, the gap between germline ends came to 18 bases. The CDR3 runs to 17 residues. Germline lookup yields CDR1 LGHNT and CDR2 FRNRAP.

This rearrangement joins TRBV27 to TRBJ1-2; no clear D gene. Germline V lookup: CDR1 MNHEY, CDR2 SMNVEV (reference sequence). This CDR3 is built from 14 residues. V was pared by 6 bases and J by 5 bases, with 16 bases between. CDR3 coding DNA: TGTGCCAGCAGCTACGATTCGGGGAGGTATGGCTACACCTTC. Amino acids: CASSYDSGRYGYTF.

This chain uses TRBV27 with TRBJ1-1; TRBD1 might be the D (5 bases). This CDR3 has 14 residues. V was cut by 6 bases and J by 3 bases, with 14 bases left in between. CDR1 and CDR2 (germline): MNHEY, SMNVEV (reference sequence). The CDR3: CASRRTTVDTEAFF. Here the CDR3 DNA reads TGTGCCAGCAGGCGGACGACAGTTGACACTGAAGCTTTCTTT.

The chain has TRBV29-1 and TRBJ2-1; 10 nucleotides align to TRBD2. Germline V gene sequence: CDR1 SQVTM, CDR2 ANQGSEA. J was trimmed by 8 bases and V by 6 bases; bases with no gene match: 7. The CDR3 sequence is 13 residues long. The CDR3 region is CSVPGLASDEQFF. DNA of the CDR3: TGCAGCGTGCCGGGACTAGCGTCGGATGAGCAGTTCTTC.

This clone was counted at least ten times. The V call is TRBV5-1, the J call TRBJ1-1, with a weak D call TRBD1 (5 bases). The V gene lost 0 bases and the J gene lost 0 bases, with 15 bases spanning the gap. Germline V gene data show CDR1 as SGHRS and CDR2 as YFSETQ. The CDR3 runs to 17 residues. Here the CDR3 reads CASSLAFSGHLNTEAFF. As DNA, the CDR3 is TGCGCCAGCAGCTTGGCTTTTTCCGGACACCTGAACACTGAAGCTTTCTTT.